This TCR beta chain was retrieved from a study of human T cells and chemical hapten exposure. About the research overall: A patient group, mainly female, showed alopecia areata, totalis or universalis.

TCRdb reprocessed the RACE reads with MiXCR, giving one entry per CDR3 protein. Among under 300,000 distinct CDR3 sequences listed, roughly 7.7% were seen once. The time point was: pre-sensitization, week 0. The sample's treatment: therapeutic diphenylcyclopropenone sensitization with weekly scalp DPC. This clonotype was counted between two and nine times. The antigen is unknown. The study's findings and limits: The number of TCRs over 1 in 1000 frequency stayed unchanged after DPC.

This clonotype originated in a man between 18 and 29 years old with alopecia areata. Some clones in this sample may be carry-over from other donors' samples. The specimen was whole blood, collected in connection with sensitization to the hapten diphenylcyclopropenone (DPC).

For the CDR3, the DNA is TGTGCCAGCAGTCCCCCTTACACGGAACTGTTTTTT. It translates to CASSPPYTELFF. This chain joins TRBV6-2 or TRBV6-3 and TRBJ1-4; unclear D gene. This CDR3 contains 12 residues. Trimming removed 5 bases at V and 12 bases at J, with 13 bases between. CDR1 MNHEY and CDR2 SVGEGT come from the germline V gene.